Many counts were recorded for the clone carrying this T cell receptor (beta chain). Its antigen remains unknown. RNA transcripts yielded amplified TCR beta CDR3 regions. A set of HTBI primers served as the primers for a first-round RT-PCR of the TCR CDR3. TCRdb reprocessed the multiplex PCR reads via MiXCR and lists one record per CDR3 protein. The data hold 350,000 to 450,000 distinct CDR3 sequences, with 14% observed a single time. CDR1 and CDR2 from the germline V gene are DFQATT and SNEGSKA (reference sequence). Losses at the gene ends were 1 base for V and 4 bases for J; bases not matched to a gene: 8. The CDR3 has 15 residues. The sample belongs to a study of T cells in Graves' hyperthyroidism and ophthalmopathy. Study outcomes and limitations: From stable hyperthyroidism, ophthalmopathy was separated by a 13 V-J model.

Diagnoses were made from clinical symptoms, serum measures (thyroxine and TRAb), thyroid ultrasound and orbital computed tomography. PBMCs were obtained from approximately 10 ml fresh peripheral blood. The sequencing sample was made of blood. The receptor was isolated from a woman aged 60-70 years with Graves' hyperthyroidism. The chain carries TRBV20-1 and TRBJ2-5, with 8 nucleotides matching TRBD2. As DNA, the CDR3 is TGCAGTGCTAGAGTTTATAGCGGGATGGGAGAGACCCAGTACTTC. It yields the protein CSARVYSGMGETQYF.